These 32 T cell receptor beta chains were all obtained from the same sample, sequenced in a study of cytomegalovirus exposure and HLA in healthy donors. PCR involved 60 Vbeta and 13 Jbeta primers. The assay was immunoSEQ multiplex PCR, and TCRdb's table has in-frame clones only and misses some. The repertoire holds roughly 200,000 clones, with around 83% as singletons. Sequenced: PBMCs. The receptors stem from a man in his forties or fifties in good health and CMV-seropositive.

This chain uses TRBV6-6 with TRBJ1-1; a possible D gene is TRBD1 (6 bases). V was pared by 7 bases and J by 5 bases, with 17 bases between. Germline V gene lookup returns CDR1 MNHNY and CDR2 SVGAGI (reference sequence). The CDR3 contains 14 residues. The CDR3 sequence is CASTPPGARTEAFF. CDR3 DNA: TGTGCCAGCACCCCCCCAGGGGCGAGGACTGAAGCTTTCTTT.

This chain links TRBV7-2 with TRBJ1-2, with 11 bases identical to TRBD1. Germline CDR1 SGHTA, CDR2 FQGNSA. The CDR3 totals 15 residues. J was trimmed by 4 bases and V by 4 bases; bases with no gene match: 5. The CDR3 sequence: CASSSTGTGGYGYTF. The CDR3 nucleotides are TGTGCCAGCAGCTCAACCGGGACAGGGGGCTATGGCTACACCTTC.

In this sample, this clone turned up once. The V and J genes are TRBV9 and TRBJ2-5; perhaps TRBD1 as D (6 bases). Germline values: CDR1 SGDLS, CDR2 YYNGEE. The CDR3 spans 14 residues. The V and J ends lost 3 bases and 3 bases respectively, with 12 bases between them. The CDR3 nucleotides read TGTGCCAGCAGCGCAAATACAGGGAAAGAGACCCAGTACTTC. This translates into CASSANTGKETQYF.

The rearrangement links TRBV5-4 to TRBJ1-1; D is uncertain. The germline gives CDR1 SGHNT, CDR2 YYREEE (reference sequence). Trimming shortened V by 2 bases and J by 5 bases, and 13 bases separated the two germline ends. The CDR3 is 14 amino acids. The CDR3 region is CASSFWPPRTEAFF. CDR3 in DNA: TGTGCCAGCAGCTTTTGGCCTCCCAGGACTGAAGCTTTCTTT.

This clone was seen once. In DNA, the CDR3 is TGTGCCAGCAGCTTTGAGAGGGGGCGGAACGAGCAGTACTTC. Translating it yields CASSFERGRNEQYF. This sequence joins TRBV7-9 and TRBJ2-7, with TRBD1 matching over 7 bases. The germline V gene encodes CDR1 SEHNR and CDR2 FQNEAQ (reference sequence). The CDR3 spans 14 residues. After removal of 3 bases from V and 5 bases from J, the junction contained 7 bases not matched to a gene.

The genes are TRBV7-3 and TRBJ2-5; tentatively, D is TRBD1 (7 bases). Per germline, CDR1 SGHTA and CDR2 FQGTGA. Trimming removed 5 bases at V and 2 bases at J, with 15 bases between. The CDR3 has 15 residues. CDR3 loop: CASSAGQSGQETQYF. The CDR3 DNA reads TGTGCCAGCAGCGCGGGACAGAGTGGGCAAGAGACCCAGTACTTC.

The chain carries TRBV6-5 and TRBJ1-1; possible D gene TRBD1, 5 bases. Trimming cost V 7 bases and J 7 bases, with 16 bases left between them. This CDR3 is 13 amino acids long. CDR1 and CDR2 from the germline V gene are MNHEY and SVGAGI. The DNA of the CDR3 is TGTGCCAGCACGAGAATTGGGGGGGTTGAAGCTTTCTTT. It encodes CASTRIGGVEAFF.

The chain carries TRBV9 and TRBJ1-4; possibly TRBD1 for D (5 bases). The CDR3 consists of 14 residues. The V end lost 2 bases, the J end lost 4 bases, and 9 bases lay between the germline ends. Germline values: CDR1 SGDLS, CDR2 YYNGEE. CDR3 region: CASSVGQINEKLFF. The DNA for the CDR3 is TGTGCCAGCAGCGTGGGGCAGATTAATGAAAAACTGTTTTTT.

This clone has a handful of counts. The chain recombines TRBV7-9 with TRBJ1-1; TRBD1 matches at 8 bases. The CDR3 length is 16 residues. Per germline, CDR1 SEHNR and CDR2 FQNEAQ (reference sequence). Losses at the gene ends were 5 bases for V and 4 bases for J; bases not matched to a gene: 12. CDR3 nucleotide sequence: TGTGCCAGCAGCCATAGACAGGGGCCAAAGGGCACTGAAGCTTTCTTT. It translates to CASSHRQGPKGTEAFF.

The chain employs TRBV11-2 and TRBJ1-2, with 7 bases matching TRBD1. CDR1 and CDR2 from the germline V gene are SGHAT and FQNNGV. The V gene end was trimmed by 1 base and the J gene end by 0 bases; junction bases not matched to a gene: 2. This CDR3 contains 15 residues. The DNA of the CDR3 is TGTGCCAGCAGCTTAGGGACAGGTTCTAACTATGGCTACACCTTC. Translating it yields CASSLGTGSNYGYTF.

The genes are TRBV6-5 and TRBJ1-2, with TRBD1 identical over 10 bases. Trimming at V came to 8 bases and at J to 7 bases, leaving 4 bases not matched to a gene. Per the germline V gene, CDR1 is MNHEY and CDR2 is SVGAGI. The CDR3 loop spans 12 amino acids. The CDR3 loop reads CASGQGVGGYTF. CDR3 coding DNA: TGTGCCAGCGGACAGGGGGTCGGTGGCTACACCTTC.

The V gene is TRBV7-9, the J gene TRBJ2-2; tentatively, D is TRBD2 (5 bases). V gave up 1 base and J gave up 7 bases, with 19 bases separating them. Germline V gives CDR1 SEHNR, CDR2 FQNEAQ (reference sequence). CDR3 size: 17 residues. CDR3 residues: CASSLVGDSRDGGELFF. CDR3 bases: TGTGCCAGCAGCTTAGTGGGAGACTCGAGGGATGGCGGGGAGCTGTTTTTT.

The rearrangement links TRBV19 to TRBJ1-1, with no clear D. Deletions cut 7 bases from V and 1 base from J, with 4 bases between. The CDR3 spans 11 residues. From germline, CDR1 is LNHDA and CDR2 SQIVND (reference sequence). The CDR3 region has the DNA TGTGCCAGTACCTGGAACACTGAAGCTTTCTTT. This gives the protein CASTWNTEAFF.

The chain is built from TRBV7-9 and TRBJ2-1, with D perhaps matching TRBD2 (5 bases). Germline V gene data show CDR1 as SEHNR and CDR2 as FQNEAQ (reference sequence). Trimming removed 0 bases from V and 4 bases from J, with 10 bases in between. CDR3 length: 15 residues. The CDR3 reads CASSLAGVGYNEQFF. For the CDR3, the DNA is TGTGCCAGCAGCTTAGCGGGAGTGGGTTACAATGAGCAGTTCTTC.

The chain is built from TRBV20-1 and TRBJ1-2; D not certain. The germline V and J ends were trimmed by 6 bases and 8 bases, with 13 bases remaining between them. In germline, CDR1 is DFQATT, CDR2 SNEGSKA (reference sequence). CDR3 length: 11 amino acids. CDR3 protein: CSATGNEGYTF. For the CDR3, the DNA is TGCAGTGCCACCGGTAACGAAGGCTACACCTTC.

This clone was seen more than once but under ten times. This chain links TRBV5-1 with TRBJ2-3; no clear D gene. CDR3 length: 15 amino acids. The V gene lost 2 bases and the J gene lost 2 bases, with 12 bases spanning the gap. Germline CDR1 SGHRS, CDR2 YFSETQ. This CDR3 reads CASSFSPVITDTQYF. The DNA for the CDR3 is TGCGCCAGCAGCTTTTCCCCAGTAATCACAGATACGCAGTATTTT.

The V call is TRBV19, the J call TRBJ1-1; D possibly corresponds to TRBD1 (6 bases). Trimming shortened V by 5 bases and J by 2 bases, and 12 bases separated the two germline ends. Germline loops: CDR1 LNHDA, CDR2 SQIVND (reference sequence). The CDR3 is 14 amino acids. CDR3 region: CASSLHRENTEAFF. The CDR3 nucleotides read TGTGCCAGTAGTCTTCACAGGGAAAACACTGAAGCTTTCTTT.

CDR3: CASRGTGTGFHEQYF. The CDR3 region has the DNA TGTGCCAGCAGGGGGACCGGGACAGGGTTCCACGAGCAGTACTTC. This rearrangement joins TRBV6-5 to TRBJ2-5, with 9 bases aligning to TRBD1. The J call is in doubt because the DNA end fits TRBJ2-7 better. The germline CDR1 and CDR2 sequences are MNHEY and SVGAGI. The CDR3 runs to 15 residues.

This clone showed up just once. The rearrangement links TRBV5-5 to TRBJ1-1; D call uncertain. The CDR3 is made up of 12 amino acids. The germline gives CDR1 SGHKS, CDR2 YYEKEE (reference sequence). The V and J ends lost 2 bases and 5 bases respectively, with 7 bases between them. The CDR3 DNA reads TGTGCCAGCAGCTTCGAGGGAACTGAAGCTTTCTTT. This translates into CASSFEGTEAFF.

The CDR3 sequence: CASSLDSEQYF. CDR3 coding DNA: TGTGCCAGCAGCTTAGACTCCGAGCAGTACTTC. The chain combines TRBV11-1 with TRBJ2-7, with D unresolved. The germline V and J ends were trimmed by 1 base and 6 bases, with 4 bases remaining between them. The germline V gene has CDR1 SGHAT and CDR2 FQDESV (reference sequence). The CDR3 totals 11 residues. Filled out from reference TRBV11-1 and TRBJ2-7, the complete variable domain reads EAEVAQSPRYKITEKSQAVAFWCDPISGHATLYWYRQILGQGPELLVQFQDESVVDDSQLPKDRFSAERLKGVDSTLKIQPAELGDSAMYLCASSLDSEQYFGPGTRLTVT.

The chain recombines TRBV7-9 with TRBJ2-3, with TRBD2 as a possible D gene (5 bases). The germline gives CDR1 SEHNR, CDR2 FQNEAQ (reference sequence). There are 14 residues in the CDR3. With 9 bases removed from V and 0 bases from J, the gap between germline ends came to 13 bases. CDR3 nucleotide sequence: TGTGCCAGTAGGGCCGGGATTAGCACAGATACGCAGTATTTT. This gives the protein CASRAGISTDTQYF. The full variable domain, completed using reference TRBV7-9 and TRBJ2-3, is DTGVSQNPRHKITKRGQNVTFRCDPISEHNRLYWYRQTLGQGPEFLTYFQNEAQLEKSRLLSDRFSAERPKGSFSTLEIQRTEQGDSAMYLCASRAGISTDTQYFGPGTRLTVL.

This chain joins TRBV9 and TRBJ2-1; 10 bases agree with TRBD2. The length of the CDR3 is 15 residues. Germline V CDR1 and CDR2: SGDLS, YYNGEE. J lost 7 bases, V lost 4 bases, and 8 bases had no gene match. CDR3 in DNA: TGTGCCAGCAGCTTAACTAGCGGGATGTGGAATGAGCAGTTCTTC. Its protein product is CASSLTSGMWNEQFF.

The CDR3, as DNA: TGTGCCAGCAGCTTATCACAGGAAAATCAGCCCCAGCATTTT. Its translation is CASSLSQENQPQHF. This chain joins TRBV7-9 and TRBJ1-5; maybe TRBD1 (5 bases). Germline-derived CDR1 and CDR2 are SEHNR and FQNEAQ (reference sequence). CDR3 length: 14 amino acids. Trimming shortened V by 2 bases and J by 4 bases, and 9 bases separated the two germline ends.

This chain links TRBV29-1 with TRBJ2-1, with D possibly matching TRBD2 (6 bases). The CDR3 loop spans 14 amino acids. V lost 6 bases and J lost 4, with 16 bases in between. CDR1 and CDR2 from the germline V gene are SQVTM and ANQGSEA. The CDR3: CSVRPGGTYNEQFF. For the CDR3, the DNA is TGCAGCGTACGCCCCGGAGGGACTTACAATGAGCAGTTCTTC.

The chain is built from TRBV18 and TRBJ2-7; tentatively, D is TRBD1 (5 bases). This CDR3 region has 13 residues. Trimming stripped 2 bases from V and 4 bases from J, with 9 bases between. The germline V gene has CDR1 KGHSH and CDR2 LQKENI. Here the CDR3 reads CASSPGAGYEQYF. The CDR3 DNA reads TGTGCCAGCTCACCAGGGGCAGGATACGAGCAGTACTTC.

The J gene is TRBJ2-1, the V gene TRBV6-5, with a weak D call TRBD1 (5 bases). The CDR3 contains 15 residues. Germline V gene lookup returns CDR1 MNHEY and CDR2 SVGAGI. The V and J ends lost 6 bases and 3 bases respectively, with 15 bases between them. For the CDR3, the DNA is TGTGCCAGCAGCCCTCAGGGATCCATCTACAATGAGCAGTTCTTC. It codes for CASSPQGSIYNEQFF.

V is TRBV11-3 and J is TRBJ2-1; TRBD1 matches at 7 bases. With V trimmed by 0 bases and J by 8 bases, 7 bases remained unmatched. Germline CDR1 reads SGHNT; CDR2 reads YENEEA. The CDR3 covers 15 residues. The CDR3: CASSLEGGAVDEQFF. Here the CDR3 DNA reads TGTGCCAGCAGCTTAGAAGGGGGCGCGGTTGATGAGCAGTTCTTC.

In its sample, this clone was seen once. The chain is built from TRBV4-1 and TRBJ2-7, with 7 positions matching TRBD1. Germline CDR1 and CDR2: MGHRA and YSYEKL. The J segment lost 0 bases and the V segment lost 0 bases, leaving 2 bases of the junction unmatched. There are 15 residues in the CDR3. Here the CDR3 DNA reads TGCGCCAGCAGCCAAGAACAGGGGAGCTCCTACGAGCAGTACTTC. Translation: CASSQEQGSSYEQYF.

This chain connects TRBV5-1 to TRBJ1-1, with TRBD1 identical over 9 bases. CDR1 and CDR2 (germline): SGHRS, YFSETQ. This CDR3 has 14 amino acids. The junction had 8 bases not matched to a gene; V was cut back by 6 bases and J by 5 bases. The CDR3 protein is CASTNTGGETEAFF. As DNA, the CDR3 is TGCGCCAGCACCAATACAGGGGGCGAGACTGAAGCTTTCTTT.

This rearrangement joins TRBV10-2 to TRBJ2-1, with 12 bases lining up with TRBD1. CDR3 length: 16 residues. Germline V gene data show CDR1 as WSHSY and CDR2 as SAAADI. After removal of 3 bases from V and 8 bases from J, the junction contained 8 bases not matched to a gene. The CDR3 loop reads CASSDPGQGAYDEQFF. CDR3 nucleotide sequence: TGCGCCAGCAGTGACCCGGGACAGGGGGCATACGATGAGCAGTTCTTC.

The chain employs TRBV29-1 and TRBJ2-1; 8 bases are a match to TRBD1. V lost 7 bases and J lost 2; bases outside the gene matches: 7. The CDR3 runs to 14 residues. CDR1 is SQVTM and CDR2 is ANQGSEA in the germline V gene. CDR3 region: CSATDRVPYNEQFF. CDR3 DNA sequence: TGCAGCGCCACGGACAGGGTGCCCTACAATGAGCAGTTCTTC.

The genes are TRBV7-8 and TRBJ2-7, with TRBD2 identical over 8 bases. V was pared by 3 bases and J by 3 bases, with 4 bases of the junction left unmatched. In germline, CDR1 is SGHVS, CDR2 FQNEAQ. This CDR3 contains 14 residues. CDR3 sequence reads: CASSLLAGNYEQYF. The CDR3 nucleotides are TGTGCCAGCAGCTTGCTAGCGGGCAACTACGAGCAGTACTTC.